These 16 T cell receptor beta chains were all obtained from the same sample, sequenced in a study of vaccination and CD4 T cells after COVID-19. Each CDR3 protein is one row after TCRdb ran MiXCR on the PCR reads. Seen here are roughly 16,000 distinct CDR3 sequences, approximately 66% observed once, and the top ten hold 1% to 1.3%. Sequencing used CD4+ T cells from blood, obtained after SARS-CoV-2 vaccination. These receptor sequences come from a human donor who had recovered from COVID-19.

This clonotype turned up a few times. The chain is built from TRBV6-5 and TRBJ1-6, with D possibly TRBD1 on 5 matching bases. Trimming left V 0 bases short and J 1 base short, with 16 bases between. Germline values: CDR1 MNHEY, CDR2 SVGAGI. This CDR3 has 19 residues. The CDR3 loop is CASSYSKGHLSSYNSPLHF. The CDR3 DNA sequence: TGTGCCAGCAGTTACTCGAAGGGGCATTTGAGTTCCTATAATTCACCCCTCCACTTT.

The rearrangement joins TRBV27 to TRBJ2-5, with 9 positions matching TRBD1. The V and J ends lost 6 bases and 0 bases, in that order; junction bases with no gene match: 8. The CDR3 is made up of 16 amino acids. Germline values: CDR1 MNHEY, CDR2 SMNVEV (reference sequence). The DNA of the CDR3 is TGTGCCAGCAGACGATACAGGGGGCCGAACCAAGAGACCCAGTACTTC. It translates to CASRRYRGPNQETQYF.

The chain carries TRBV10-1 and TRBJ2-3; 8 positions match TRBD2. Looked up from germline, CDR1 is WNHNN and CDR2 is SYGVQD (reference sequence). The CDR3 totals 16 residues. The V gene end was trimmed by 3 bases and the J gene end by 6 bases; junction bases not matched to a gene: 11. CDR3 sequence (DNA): TGCGCCAGCAGTGATTTTTACGGACTAGCAGGGGATACGCAGTATTTT. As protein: CASSDFYGLAGDTQYF.

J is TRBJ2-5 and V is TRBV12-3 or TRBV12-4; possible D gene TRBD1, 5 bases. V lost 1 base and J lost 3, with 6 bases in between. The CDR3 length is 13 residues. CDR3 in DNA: TGTGCCAGCAGTTTAGACAGGAAAGAGACCCAGTACTTC. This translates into CASSLDRKETQYF.

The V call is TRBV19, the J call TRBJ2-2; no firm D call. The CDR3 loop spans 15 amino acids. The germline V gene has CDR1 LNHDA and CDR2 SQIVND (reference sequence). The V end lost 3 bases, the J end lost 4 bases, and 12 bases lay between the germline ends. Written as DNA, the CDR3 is TGTGCCAGTAGTATTGCAGGTGTACTCACCGGGGAGCTGTTTTTT. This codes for CASSIAGVLTGELFF.

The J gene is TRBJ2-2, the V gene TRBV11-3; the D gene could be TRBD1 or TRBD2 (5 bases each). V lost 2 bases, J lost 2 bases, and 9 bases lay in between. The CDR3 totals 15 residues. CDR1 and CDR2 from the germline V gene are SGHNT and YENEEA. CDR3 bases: TGTGCCAGCAGCTTATTTGGGGGAAACACCGGGGAGCTGTTTTTT. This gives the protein CASSLFGGNTGELFF.

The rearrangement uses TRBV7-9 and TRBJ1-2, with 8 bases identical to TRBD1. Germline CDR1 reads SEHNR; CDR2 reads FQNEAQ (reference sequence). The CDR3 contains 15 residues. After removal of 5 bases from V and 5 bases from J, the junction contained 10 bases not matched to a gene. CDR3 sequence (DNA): TGTGCCAGCAGCATACGAGACAGGGGACATTATGGCTACACCTTC. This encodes CASSIRDRGHYGYTF. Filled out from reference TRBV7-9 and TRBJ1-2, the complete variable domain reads DTGVSQNPRHKITKRGQNVTFRCDPISEHNRLYWYRQTLGQGPEFLTYFQNEAQLEKSRLLSDRFSAERPKGSFSTLEIQRTEQGDSAMYLCASSIRDRGHYGYTFGSGTRLTVV.

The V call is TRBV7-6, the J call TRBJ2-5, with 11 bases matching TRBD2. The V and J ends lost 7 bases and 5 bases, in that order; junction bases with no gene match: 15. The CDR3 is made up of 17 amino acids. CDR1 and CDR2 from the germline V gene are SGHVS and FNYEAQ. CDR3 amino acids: CASTRAPTSGIGETQYF. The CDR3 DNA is TGTGCCAGCACCCGAGCTCCGACTAGCGGGATTGGGGAGACCCAGTACTTC.

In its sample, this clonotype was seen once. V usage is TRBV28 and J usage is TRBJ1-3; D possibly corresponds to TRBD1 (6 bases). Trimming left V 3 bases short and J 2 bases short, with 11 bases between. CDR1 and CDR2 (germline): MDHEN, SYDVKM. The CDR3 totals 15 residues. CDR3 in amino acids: CASSFTGAAGNTIYF. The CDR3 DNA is TGTGCCAGCAGTTTCACGGGGGCAGCTGGAAACACCATATATTTT.

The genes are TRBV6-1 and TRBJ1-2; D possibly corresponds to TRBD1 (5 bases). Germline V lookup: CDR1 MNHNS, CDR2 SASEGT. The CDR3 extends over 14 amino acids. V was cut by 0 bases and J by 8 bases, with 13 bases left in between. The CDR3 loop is CASSEAHGGVGYTF. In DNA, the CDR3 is TGTGCCAGCAGTGAAGCGCACGGGGGGGTGGGCTACACCTTC.

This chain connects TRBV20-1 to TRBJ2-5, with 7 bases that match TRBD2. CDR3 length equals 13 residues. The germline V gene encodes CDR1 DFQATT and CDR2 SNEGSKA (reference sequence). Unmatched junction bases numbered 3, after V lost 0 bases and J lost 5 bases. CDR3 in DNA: TGCAGTGCTAGAGAGGGGGGGTCCGAGACCCAGTACTTC. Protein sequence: CSAREGGSETQYF.

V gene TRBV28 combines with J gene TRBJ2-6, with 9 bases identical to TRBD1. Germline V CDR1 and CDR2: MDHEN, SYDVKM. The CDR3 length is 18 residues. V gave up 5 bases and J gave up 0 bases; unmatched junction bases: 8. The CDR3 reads CASSQRTGVNSGANVLTF. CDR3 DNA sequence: TGTGCCAGCAGTCAAAGGACAGGGGTAAACTCTGGGGCCAACGTCCTGACTTTC. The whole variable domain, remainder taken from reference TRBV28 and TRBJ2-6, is DVKVTQSSRYLVKRTGEKVFLECVQDMDHENMFWYRQDPGLGLRLIYFSYDVKMKEKGDIPEGYSVSREKKERFSLILESASTNQTSMYLCASSQRTGVNSGANVLTFGAGSRLTVL.

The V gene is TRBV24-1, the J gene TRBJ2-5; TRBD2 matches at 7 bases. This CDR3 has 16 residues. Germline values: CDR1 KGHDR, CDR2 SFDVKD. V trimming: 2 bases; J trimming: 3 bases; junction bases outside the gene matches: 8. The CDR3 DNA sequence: TGTGCCACCAGTGATTGGGTGGGAGGGGATGAAGAGACCCAGTACTTC. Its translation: CATSDWVGGDEETQYF.

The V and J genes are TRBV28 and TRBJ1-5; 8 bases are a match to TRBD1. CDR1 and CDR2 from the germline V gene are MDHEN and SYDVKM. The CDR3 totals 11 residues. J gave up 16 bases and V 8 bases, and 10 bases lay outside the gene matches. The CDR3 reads CASGLDRVKHF. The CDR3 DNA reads TGTGCCAGCGGTCTGGACAGGGTCAAACATTTT.

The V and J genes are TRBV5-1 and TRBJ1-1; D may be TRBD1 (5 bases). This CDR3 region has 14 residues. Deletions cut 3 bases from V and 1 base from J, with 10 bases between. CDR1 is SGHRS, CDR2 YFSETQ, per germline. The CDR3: CASSSRGENTEAFF. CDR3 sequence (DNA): TGCGCCAGCAGCTCCCGGGGGGAGAACACTGAAGCTTTCTTT.

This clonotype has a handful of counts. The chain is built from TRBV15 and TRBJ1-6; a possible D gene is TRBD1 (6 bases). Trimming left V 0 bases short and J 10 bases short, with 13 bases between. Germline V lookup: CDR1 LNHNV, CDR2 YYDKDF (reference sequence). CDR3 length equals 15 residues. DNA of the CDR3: TGTGCCACCAGCAGAGATCCTGGGGGCCGCTCACCCCTCCACTTT. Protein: CATSRDPGGRSPLHF.